Listed below are T cell receptor beta chains from one sample, sequenced in a study of shared clonotypes between healthy human individuals. The repertoire was sequenced with immunoSEQ multiplex PCR; TCRdb's copy has only in-frame clones and lacks some. The data show fewer than 400,000 clones, around 72% seen once. The sequenced material came from memory CD4+ T cells sorted from blood. These receptors were taken from a man aged 25-40 years in good health. CDR3s include the opening cysteine and the closing phenylalanine or tryptophan. A D gene is named only where the DNA matches it firmly. Clone size is given for some rows only: seen once, a few or many times, or a class if the clone is expanded.

J,V,size,D,DNA,CDR3
TRBJ1-4,TRBV6-1,-,-,TGTGCCAGCAGTGAAGAGGCAGGGCTGAAACTGTTTTTT,CASSEEAGLKLFF
TRBJ2-7,TRBV2,few,TRBD2,TGTGCCAGCAAACTAGCGGTTTCCTACGAGCAGTACTTC,CASKLAVSYEQYF
TRBJ2-1,TRBV5-1,-,TRBD2,TGCGCCAGCAGCTCTCTAGCGGGAGGGTCCTACAATGAGCAGTTCTTC,CASSSLAGGSYNEQFF
TRBJ2-5,TRBV10-3,-,-,TGTGCCACCAGACAGGCCCAAGAGACCCAGTACTTC,CATRQAQETQYF
TRBJ1-3,TRBV29-1,-,-,TGCAGCGTTGGTACTGGAAACACCATATATTTT,CSVGTGNTIYF
TRBJ1-5,TRBV4-3,many,-,TGCGCCAGCAGCCTCAAGGTCGGGGATCAGCCCCAGCATTTT,CASSLKVGDQPQHF
TRBJ1-1,TRBV10-2,-,-,TGCGCCAGCAGTGAGTCAGGACAGCCAACTGAAGCTTTCTTT,CASSESGQPTEAFF
TRBJ2-2,TRBV2,-,-,TGTGCCAGCAGTGCTGTGTTGGTGAACACCGGGGAGCTGTTTTTT,CASSAVLVNTGELFF
TRBJ2-4,TRBV10-1,few,-,TGCGCCAAACCTCCGGGACCCGTGGGCATTCAGTACTTC,CAKPPGPVGIQYF
TRBJ2-2,TRBV25-1,-,-,TGTGCCAGCAGTGAATCCCGGACAGCTAACACCGGGGAGCTGTTTTTT,CASSESRTANTGELFF
TRBJ1-1,TRBV11-2,-,-,TGTGCCAGCAGCTTTGGGGTTACTGAAGCTTTCTTT,CASSFGVTEAFF
TRBJ2-7,TRBV18,few,TRBD2,TGTGCCAGCTCACCAACTAGCGACCTCGAGCAGTACTTC,CASSPTSDLEQYF
TRBJ2-2,TRBV4-2,-,TRBD2,TGTGCCAGCAGCCAAGATTGGAGACTAGCGGGATACACCGGGGAGCTGTTTTTT,CASSQDWRLAGYTGELFF
TRBJ2-1,TRBV15,-,-,TGTGCCACCAGCAGAGAGAGGGGCAATGAGCAGTTCTTC,CATSRERGNEQFF
TRBJ2-7,TRBV9,many,TRBD1,TGTGCCAGCAGCGCACTGGGGACAGGGCGTAGCGAGCAGTACTTC,CASSALGTGRSEQYF
TRBJ2-7,TRBV7-2,many,-,TGTGCCAGCAGCTTAGCTGGCAACTCCTACGAGCAGTACTTC,CASSLAGNSYEQYF
TRBJ2-7,TRBV6-1,-,TRBD2,TGTGCCAGCAGCCGACTAGCGGGGACCTACGAGCAGTACTTC,CASSRLAGTYEQYF
TRBJ2-1,TRBV14,-,-,TGTGCCAGCAGCCAAACACCGACAGGGAGGGAGTTCTTC,CASSQTPTGREFF
TRBJ2-7,TRBV27,-,TRBD2,TGTGCCAGCACACTGGGACTAGCGGGCTACGAGCAGTACTTC,CASTLGLAGYEQYF
TRBJ2-3,TRBV18,-,-,TGTGCCAGCTCACATGAAGTTCGAGGAGATACGCAGTATTTT,CASSHEVRGDTQYF
TRBJ2-7,TRBV11-3,once,-,TGTGCCAGCAGCTTAGTATCGGGAGAGCAGTACTTC,CASSLVSGEQYF
TRBJ1-2,TRBV28,once,-,TGTGCCAGCAGTTTGGGGCAGGGTCGGTATGGCTACACCTTC,CASSLGQGRYGYTF
TRBJ2-7,TRBV5-1,-,-,TGCGCCAGCAGCTTGAGGGGAGAGGCCCACTACGAGCAGTACTTC,CASSLRGEAHYEQYF
TRBJ1-2,TRBV6-1,-,-,TGTGCCAGCAGGTCACAGTCCTATGGCTACACCTTC,CASRSQSYGYTF
TRBJ1-2,TRBV2,-,-,TGTGCCAGCAGAGAACAGACCTCCTATGGCTACACCTTC,CASREQTSYGYTF
TRBJ1-2,TRBV29-1,-,TRBD1,TGCAGCGTTGACCGCAGGGGGTTACCTAACTATGGCTACACCTTC,CSVDRRGLPNYGYTF
TRBJ1-1,TRBV28,-,-,TGTGCCAGCAGCCGGTTCGGGGTCGGATTGAACACTGAAGCTTTCTTT,CASSRFGVGLNTEAFF
TRBJ1-4,TRBV21-1,-,-,TGTGCCAGCAGCAAAAGTTACAGGAGCTTTAATGAAAAACTGTTTTTT,CASSKSYRSFNEKLFF
TRBJ2-5,TRBV18,-,TRBD2,TGTGCCAGCTCACCACCGTCCGCTAGCGGGGGCCAAGAGACCCAGTACTTC,CASSPPSASGGQETQYF
TRBJ1-2,TRBV29-1,-,TRBD1,TGCAGCGTTGAGGGGGGGACAGGGTCCAACTATGGCTACACCTTC,CSVEGGTGSNYGYTF
TRBJ2-1,TRBV6-1,few,TRBD2,TGTGCCACCCAGGTGGGACCCGGGGGGAATGAGCAGTTCTTC,CATQVGPGGNEQFF
TRBJ2-2,TRBV9,-,-,TGTGCCAGCAGCCCCTCCCTGGGTACCGGGGAGCTGTTTTTT,CASSPSLGTGELFF
TRBJ1-3,TRBV6-1,-,TRBD1,TGTGCCAGCAGTGAACAGACAGGGGCCGGAAACACCATATATTTT,CASSEQTGAGNTIYF
TRBJ2-5,TRBV7-6,few,-,TGTGCCAGCAGCTCTTGGAGGGGAGAGACCCAGTACTTC,CASSSWRGETQYF
TRBJ2-1,TRBV5-1,once,TRBD2,TGCGCCAGCAGCACTGGAGTCCAGGGAGGGGATGAGCAGTTCTTC,CASSTGVQGGDEQFF
TRBJ1-2,TRBV7-2,-,-,TGTGCCAGCAGCTTGGGGAGAAACTATGGCTACACCTTC,CASSLGRNYGYTF
TRBJ2-3,TRBV5-1,-,-,TGCGCCAGCAGCTTAAGCGGTGTAAGCACAGATACGCAGTATTTT,CASSLSGVSTDTQYF
TRBJ2-1,TRBV18,-,TRBD2,TGTGCCAGCTCACCAACTAGCGGGAGGGCTATCGAGCAGTTCTTC,CASSPTSGRAIEQFF
TRBJ1-1,TRBV21-1,-,-,TGTGCCAGCAGCAAAGTCCCGTGGGAGTTGAACACTGAAGCTTTCTTT,CASSKVPWELNTEAFF
TRBJ2-1,TRBV6-4,-,TRBD2,TGTGCCAGCAGTGAAGGGGCTAGCGGGTTTAGCTCCTACAATGAGCAGTTCTTC,CASSEGASGFSSYNEQFF
TRBJ2-5,TRBV6-1,-,-,TGTGCCAGCAGTGAAACACGTCCATTCCAAGAGACCCAGTACTTC,CASSETRPFQETQYF
TRBJ2-1,TRBV6-5,many,TRBD1,TGTGCCAGCAGTGGGACAGCCTCTAATGAGCAGTTCTTC,CASSGTASNEQFF
TRBJ2-1,TRBV9,-,-,TGTGCCAGCAGCGTAGGCGGGACCACAGGGGAGCAGTTCTTC,CASSVGGTTGEQFF
TRBJ2-5,TRBV2,many,-,TGTGCCAGCAGGACTACGGGCGAGACCCAGTACTTC,CASRTTGETQYF